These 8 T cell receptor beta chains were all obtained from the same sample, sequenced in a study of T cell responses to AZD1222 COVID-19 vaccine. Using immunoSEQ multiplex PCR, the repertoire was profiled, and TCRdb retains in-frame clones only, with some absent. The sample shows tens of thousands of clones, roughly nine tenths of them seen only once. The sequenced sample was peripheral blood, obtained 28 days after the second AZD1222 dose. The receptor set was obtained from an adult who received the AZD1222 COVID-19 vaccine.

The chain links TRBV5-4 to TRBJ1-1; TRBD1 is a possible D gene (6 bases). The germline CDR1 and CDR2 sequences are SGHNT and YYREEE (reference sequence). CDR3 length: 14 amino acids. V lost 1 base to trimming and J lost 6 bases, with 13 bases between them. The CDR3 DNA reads TGTGCCAGCAGCTTGAGGGGGGTCCGTTCTGAAGCTTTCTTT. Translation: CASSLRGVRSEAFF.

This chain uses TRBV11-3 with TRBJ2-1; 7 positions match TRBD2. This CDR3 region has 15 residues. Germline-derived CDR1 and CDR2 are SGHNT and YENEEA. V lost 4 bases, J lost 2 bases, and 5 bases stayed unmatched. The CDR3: CASSSGRGAYNEQFF. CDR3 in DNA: TGTGCCAGCAGCTCCGGACGGGGGGCCTACAATGAGCAGTTCTTC.

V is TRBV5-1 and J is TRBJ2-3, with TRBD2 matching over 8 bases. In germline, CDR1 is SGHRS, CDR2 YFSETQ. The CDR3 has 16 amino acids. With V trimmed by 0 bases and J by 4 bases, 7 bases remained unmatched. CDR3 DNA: TGCGCCAGCAGCTTGGTAGCGGGAAGGCCGGCAGATACGCAGTATTTT. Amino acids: CASSLVAGRPADTQYF. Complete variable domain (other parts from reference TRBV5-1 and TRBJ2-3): KAGVTQTPRYLIKTRGQQVTLSCSPISGHRSVSWYQQTPGQGLQFLFEYFSETQRNKGNFPGRFSGRQFSNSRSEMNVSTLELGDSALYLCASSLVAGRPADTQYFGPGTRLTVL.

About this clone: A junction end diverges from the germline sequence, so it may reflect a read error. The CDR3 here is CASYRERPGAVDF. The CDR3 DNA is TGCGCCAGCTACAGGGAGAGGCCCGGGGCGGTGGATTTC. The chain links TRBV10-1 to TRBJ2-7; a possible D gene is TRBD1 (6 bases). The CDR3 sequence is 13 residues long. Per germline, CDR1 WNHNN and CDR2 SYGVQD (reference sequence).

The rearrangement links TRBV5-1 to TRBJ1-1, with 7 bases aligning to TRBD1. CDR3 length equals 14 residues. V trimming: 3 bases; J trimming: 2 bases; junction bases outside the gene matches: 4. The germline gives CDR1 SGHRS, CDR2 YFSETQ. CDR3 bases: TGCGCCAGCAGCTATGACAGGGTCAACACTGAAGCTTTCTTT. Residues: CASSYDRVNTEAFF.

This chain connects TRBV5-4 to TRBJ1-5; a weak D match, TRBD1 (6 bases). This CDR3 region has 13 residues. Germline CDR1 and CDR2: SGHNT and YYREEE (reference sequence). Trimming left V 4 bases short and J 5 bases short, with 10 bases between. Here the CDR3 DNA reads TGTGCCAGCAGCCTCGACAGGTATCAGCCCCAGCATTTT. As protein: CASSLDRYQPQHF.

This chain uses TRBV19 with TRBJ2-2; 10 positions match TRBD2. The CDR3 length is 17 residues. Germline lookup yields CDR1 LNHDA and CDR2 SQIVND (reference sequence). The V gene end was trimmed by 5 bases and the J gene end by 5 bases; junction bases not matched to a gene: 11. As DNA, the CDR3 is TGTGCCAGTAGTCCCGTCAGCGGGGGGGTTGGAACCGGGGAGCTGTTTTTT. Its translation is CASSPVSGGVGTGELFF.

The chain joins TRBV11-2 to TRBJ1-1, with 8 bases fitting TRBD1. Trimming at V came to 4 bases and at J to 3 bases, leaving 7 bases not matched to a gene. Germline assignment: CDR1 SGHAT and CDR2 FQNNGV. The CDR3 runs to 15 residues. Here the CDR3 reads CASSSGTGGHTEAFF. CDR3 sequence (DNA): TGTGCCAGCAGCTCCGGGACAGGAGGTCACACTGAAGCTTTCTTT.